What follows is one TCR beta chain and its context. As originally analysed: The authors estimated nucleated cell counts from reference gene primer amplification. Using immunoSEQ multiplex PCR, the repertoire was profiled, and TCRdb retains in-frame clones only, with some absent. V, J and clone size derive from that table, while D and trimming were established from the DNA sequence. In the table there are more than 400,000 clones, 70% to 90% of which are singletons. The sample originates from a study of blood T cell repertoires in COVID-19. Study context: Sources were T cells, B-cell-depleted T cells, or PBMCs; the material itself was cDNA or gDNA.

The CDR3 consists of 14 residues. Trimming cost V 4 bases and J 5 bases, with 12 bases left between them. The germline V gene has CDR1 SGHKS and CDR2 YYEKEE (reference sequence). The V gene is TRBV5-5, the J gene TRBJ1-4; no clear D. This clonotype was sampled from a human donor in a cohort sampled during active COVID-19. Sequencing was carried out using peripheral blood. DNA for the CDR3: TGTGCCAGCAGCGGCCTGGCGGCGAATGAAAAACTGTTTTTT. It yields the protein CASSGLAANEKLFF. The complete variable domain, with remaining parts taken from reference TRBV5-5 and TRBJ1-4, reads DAGVTQSPTHLIKTRGQQVTLRCSPISGHKSVSWYQQVLGQGPQFIFQYYEKEERGRGNFPDRFSARQFPNYSSELNVNALLLGDSALYLCASSGLAANEKLFFGSGTQLSVL.